These 3 T cell receptor beta chains came from one sample sequenced in a study of PD-1 blockade in classical Hodgkin lymphoma. After autologous stem cell transplantation all patients relapsed, and prior brentuximab vedotin exposure differed between cohorts. By magnetic negative selection, CD4+ T cells were purified from thawed PBMCs. This table comes from immunoSEQ multiplex PCR, and its TCRdb copy is limited to in-frame clones, with some not included. The sample holds more than 7,500 clones, about 70% seen once. Material: CD4+ T cells from blood, obtained at baseline. These receptor sequences come from a human donor with classical Hodgkin lymphoma.

This sequence joins TRBV11-2 and TRBJ2-7; D is perhaps TRBD1 (5 bases). This CDR3 contains 16 residues. Looked up from germline, CDR1 is SGHAT and CDR2 is FQNNGV. V was shortened by 2 bases and J by 5 bases, with 19 bases between the two germline ends. CDR3 coding DNA: TGTGCCAGCAGCTTACGAGGCGACAGCTCGTACCACGAGCAGTACTTC. Translated: CASSLRGDSSYHEQYF.

This rearrangement joins TRBV27 to TRBJ2-1, with TRBD2 matching 14 bases. The J segment lost 9 bases and the V segment lost 6 bases, leaving 19 bases of the junction unmatched. Germline values: CDR1 MNHEY, CDR2 SMNVEV (reference sequence). The CDR3 has 19 residues. CDR3 region: CASRGGTSGSNTVAAEQFF. The CDR3 coding sequence is TGTGCCAGCAGGGGAGGGACTAGCGGGAGCAACACTGTCGCAGCTGAGCAGTTCTTC.

This clone was picked up a small number of times. This chain uses TRBV5-1 with TRBJ2-3; D gene uncertain. The germline V and J ends were trimmed by 0 bases and 6 bases, with 8 bases remaining between them. The CDR3 has 13 amino acids. CDR1 and CDR2 (germline): SGHRS, YFSETQ. CDR3 residues: CASSLDGSDTQYF. The CDR3 nucleotides are TGCGCCAGCAGCTTGGACGGTTCCGATACGCAGTATTTT. Full variable domain (outside the CDR3, taken from reference TRBV5-1 and TRBJ2-3): KAGVTQTPRYLIKTRGQQVTLSCSPISGHRSVSWYQQTPGQGLQFLFEYFSETQRNKGNFPGRFSGRQFSNSRSEMNVSTLELGDSALYLCASSLDGSDTQYFGPGTRLTVL.